The sequence of this T cell receptor beta chain was determined in a study of shared T cell receptors in the human thymus. Assay: immunoSEQ multiplex PCR; the TCRdb copy retains only in-frame clones and omits some. Among more than 550,000 clones, approximately 85% were seen once, and the ten largest hold over 0.008%. This clone occurred once. This sample was shared with a second study, whose subject was human thymus T cells.

The material sequenced was thymocytes. The source is a girl less than two years old with a congenital heart defect.

CDR3 protein: CATSFGPLGHGKLFF. The CDR3 DNA reads as TGTGCCACCAGTTTCGGGCCCCTGGGGCATGGAAAACTGTTTTTT. This sequence joins TRBV15 and TRBJ1-4; possibly TRBD1 for D (5 bases). V was shortened by 6 bases and J by 10 bases, with 21 bases between the two germline ends. The germline CDR1 and CDR2 sequences are LNHNV and YYDKDF (reference sequence). The CDR3 extends over 15 amino acids.